This T cell receptor (beta chain) was profiled in a study of human T cells and chemical hapten exposure. Whole-study context: Patch tests applied 0.01% DPC to the upper back, read at 6 days. Whole-study results and caveats: Because they had alopecia, donors may respond immunologically unlike healthy people. Significantly greater numbers of large CDR3 similarity clusters came from expanded TCRs than from controls.

Described time point: pre-sensitization, week 0. The sample's treatment: therapeutic diphenylcyclopropenone sensitization with weekly scalp DPC. Each donor was an alopecia patient between 18 and 70 years of age who qualified for DPC. Per germline, CDR1 SNHLY and CDR2 FYNNEI. CDR3 length: 13 residues. Trimming stripped 5 bases from V and 3 bases from J, with 8 bases between. One entry per CDR3 protein results from TCRdb running MiXCR on the RACE reads. The repertoire holds around 120,000 distinct CDR3 sequences, approximately 12% seen once, with roughly 3.1% in the top ten. This clonotype occurred many times. Its target is not known.

Sequences were derived from whole blood, sampled in connection with sensitization to the hapten diphenylcyclopropenone (DPC). The clonotype originates from a woman aged 18 to 35 with alopecia areata. Some clones in this sample may be carry-over from other donors' samples. The gene calls are TRBV2 and TRBJ1-5; D remains unclear. The DNA for the CDR3 is TGTGCCAGCAGTCGGACGGCCAATCAGCCCCAGCATTTT. This sequence encodes CASSRTANQPQHF.